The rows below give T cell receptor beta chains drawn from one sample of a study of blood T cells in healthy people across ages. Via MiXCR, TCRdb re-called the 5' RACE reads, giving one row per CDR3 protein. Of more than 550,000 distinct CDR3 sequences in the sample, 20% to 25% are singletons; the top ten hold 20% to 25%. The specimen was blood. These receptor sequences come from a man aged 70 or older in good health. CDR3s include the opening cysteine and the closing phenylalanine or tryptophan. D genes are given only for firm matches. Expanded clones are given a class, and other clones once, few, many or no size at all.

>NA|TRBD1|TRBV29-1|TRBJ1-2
TGCAACGTTGAAAGGGACAGGGGGCCTGGCTACACCTTC
CNVERDRGPGYTF
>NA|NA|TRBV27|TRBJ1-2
TGTGCCAGCAGGTCACAGGTGGGCTGGGGCTACACCTTC
CASRSQVGWGYTF
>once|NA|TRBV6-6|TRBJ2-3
TGTGCCAGCAGTTCAGGACCAGGGGTGAGGGCAGATACGCAGTATTTT
CASSSGPGVRADTQYF
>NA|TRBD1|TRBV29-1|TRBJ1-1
TGCAGCGTGGGGACAGTCCAGGACACTGAAGCTTTCTTT
CSVGTVQDTEAFF
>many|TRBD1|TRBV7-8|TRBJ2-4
TGTGCCAGCAGCTCCGGGACAGGGGGTGTAGTGGCGGCATCCTCGAACAAAAACATTCAGTACTTC
CASSSGTGGVVAASSNKNIQYF
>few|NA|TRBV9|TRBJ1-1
TGTGCCAGCATCCCCGCCACCGGAGGAACAGTTGAAGCTTTCTTT
CASIPATGGTVEAFF
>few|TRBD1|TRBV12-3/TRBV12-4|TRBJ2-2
TGTGCCAGCAGTACGGACAGGACTGCGAACACCGGGGAGCTGTTTTTT
CASSTDRTANTGELFF
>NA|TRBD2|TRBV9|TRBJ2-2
TGTGCCAGCAGCGTAGGACTAGCGGGAGCGGGGGAGCTGTTTTTT
CASSVGLAGAGELFF
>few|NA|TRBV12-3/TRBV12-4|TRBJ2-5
TGTGCCAGCAGTGCGTCGGGGCTTGGGGAGACCCAGTACTTC
CASSASGLGETQYF
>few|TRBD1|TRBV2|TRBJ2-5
TGTGCCAGCAGTGATCCCAATAAAGGACAGGGAGGGACCCAGTACTTC
CASSDPNKGQGGTQYF
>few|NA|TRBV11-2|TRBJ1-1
TGTGCCAGCACCACCGGGGCCAACACTGAAGCTTTCTTT
CASTTGANTEAFF
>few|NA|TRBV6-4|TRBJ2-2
TGCGCCAGCAGTGAATTCTCGGCTACGAACACCGGGGAGCTGTTTTTT
CASSEFSATNTGELFF
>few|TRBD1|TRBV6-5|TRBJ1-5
TGTGCCAGCAGTCCGGACAGGATTAATCAGCCCCAGCATTTT
CASSPDRINQPQHF
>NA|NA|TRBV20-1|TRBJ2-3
TGCAGTGCTACGAAGATCACAGATACGCAGTATTTT
CSATKITDTQYF
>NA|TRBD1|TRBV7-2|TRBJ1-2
TGTACCAGCAGCTTAAACAGGGGGGATGGCTACACCTTC
CTSSLNRGDGYTF
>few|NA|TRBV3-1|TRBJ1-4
TGTGCCAGCAGCCAAGAGAGGAGAACTAATGAAAAACTGTTTTTT
CASSQERRTNEKLFF
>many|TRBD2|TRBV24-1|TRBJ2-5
TGTGCCACCAGTGACCCTAGCGGGAGGGAGACCCAGTACTTC
CATSDPSGRETQYF
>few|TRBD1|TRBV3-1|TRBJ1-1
TGTGCCAGCAGCCAAGACAGGGGGCGGACTGAAGCTTTCTTT
CASSQDRGRTEAFF
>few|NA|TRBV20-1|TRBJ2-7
TGCAGTGCTAGGAGCGGCGGGGTGGGTTACGAGCAGTACTTC
CSARSGGVGYEQYF
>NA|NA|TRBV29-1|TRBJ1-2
TGCAGCGTTGAATGGCGAGCGTCCTATGGCTACACCTTC
CSVEWRASYGYTF
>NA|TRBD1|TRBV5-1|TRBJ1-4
TGCGCCAGCAGCTTGGGGGGACAGGGGGATGAAAAACTGTTTTTT
CASSLGGQGDEKLFF
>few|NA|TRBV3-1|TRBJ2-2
TGTGCCAGCAGCCAAGGACGGGCGAACACCGGGGAGCTGTTTTTT
CASSQGRANTGELFF
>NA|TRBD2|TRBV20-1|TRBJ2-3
TGCAGTGCTAGATCGACCGGGACTAGATCAACAGATACGCAGTATTTT
CSARSTGTRSTDTQYF
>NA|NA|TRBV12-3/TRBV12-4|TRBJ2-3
TGTGCCAGCAGTTTAGGCTTGTTGGAGACAGATACGCAGTATTTT
CASSLGLLETDTQYF
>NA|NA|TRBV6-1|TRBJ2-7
TGTGCCAGCATTGGACTATGGAGCTCCTACGAGCAGTACTTC
CASIGLWSSYEQYF
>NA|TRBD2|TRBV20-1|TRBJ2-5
TGCAGTGCTAGAGTAAGCGGGAGGATGGAGACCCAGTACTTC
CSARVSGRMETQYF
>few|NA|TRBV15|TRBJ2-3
TGTGCCACCAGCCGCCCTACCGGGACTTGCACAGATACGCAGTATTTT
CATSRPTGTCTDTQYF
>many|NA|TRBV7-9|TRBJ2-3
TGTGCCAGCAGCCCGGAGGCCGATACGCAGTATTTT
CASSPEADTQYF
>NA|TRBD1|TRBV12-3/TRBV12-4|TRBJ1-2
TGTGCCAGCAGGGGACAGGGGGTTCCTAACTATGGCTACACCTTC
CASRGQGVPNYGYTF
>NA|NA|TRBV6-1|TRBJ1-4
TGTGCCAGCAGTGAAGGTCCAGGAGGGAATGAAAAACTGTTTTTT
CASSEGPGGNEKLFF
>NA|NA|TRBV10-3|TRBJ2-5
TGTGCCATCAGTGAGGCAACGCGGTATGAGACCCAGTACTTC
CAISEATRYETQYF
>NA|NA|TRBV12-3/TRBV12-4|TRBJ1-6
TGTGCCAGCGGTCCGGGACGCAATAATTCACCCCTCCACTTT
CASGPGRNNSPLHF
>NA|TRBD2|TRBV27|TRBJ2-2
TGTGCCAGCAGTCCCGGACTAGTTACGAACACCGGGGAGCTGTTTTTT
CASSPGLVTNTGELFF
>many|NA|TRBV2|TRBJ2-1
TGTGCCAGCGGGGGTTCGTACAATGAGCAGTTCTTC
CASGGSYNEQFF
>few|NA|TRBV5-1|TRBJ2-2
TGCGCCAGCAGTTACGCGGCGGTGAACACCGGGGAGCTGTTTTTT
CASSYAAVNTGELFF
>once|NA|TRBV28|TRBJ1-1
TGTGCCAGCAGTTCCTCGGGGGTGGTCACTGAAGCTTTCTTT
CASSSSGVVTEAFF